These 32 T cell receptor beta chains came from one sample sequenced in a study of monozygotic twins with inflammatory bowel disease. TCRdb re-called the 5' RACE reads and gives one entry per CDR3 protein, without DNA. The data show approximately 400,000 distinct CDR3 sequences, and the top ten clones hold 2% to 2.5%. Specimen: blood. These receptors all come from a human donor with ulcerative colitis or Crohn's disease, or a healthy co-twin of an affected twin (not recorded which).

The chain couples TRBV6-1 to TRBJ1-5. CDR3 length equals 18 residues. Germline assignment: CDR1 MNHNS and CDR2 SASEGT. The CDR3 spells CASSEVRLPLVSNQPQHF.

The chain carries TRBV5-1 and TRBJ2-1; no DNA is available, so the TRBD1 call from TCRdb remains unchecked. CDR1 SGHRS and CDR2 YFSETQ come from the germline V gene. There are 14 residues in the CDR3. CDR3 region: CASSFGQGGNEQFF.

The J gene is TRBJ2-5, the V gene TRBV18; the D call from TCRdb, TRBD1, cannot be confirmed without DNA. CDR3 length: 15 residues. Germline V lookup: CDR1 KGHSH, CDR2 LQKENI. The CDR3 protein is CASSRGSVKLETQYF.

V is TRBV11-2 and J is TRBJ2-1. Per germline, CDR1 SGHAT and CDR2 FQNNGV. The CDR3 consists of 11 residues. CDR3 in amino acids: CASSYHNEQFF.

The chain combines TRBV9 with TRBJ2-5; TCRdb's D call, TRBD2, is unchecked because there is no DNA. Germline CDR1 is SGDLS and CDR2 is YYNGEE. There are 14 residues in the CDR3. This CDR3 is CASSGTSSQETQYF.

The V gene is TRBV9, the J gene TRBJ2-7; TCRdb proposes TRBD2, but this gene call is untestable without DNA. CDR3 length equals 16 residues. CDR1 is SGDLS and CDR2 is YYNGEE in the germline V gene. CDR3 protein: CASSGGRGGPWYEQYF. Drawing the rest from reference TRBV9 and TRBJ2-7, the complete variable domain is DSGVTQTPKHLITATGQRVTLRCSPRSGDLSVYWYQQSLDQGLQFLIQYYNGEERAKGNILERFSAQQFPDLHSELNLSSLELGDSALYFCASSGGRGGPWYEQYFGPGTRLTVT.

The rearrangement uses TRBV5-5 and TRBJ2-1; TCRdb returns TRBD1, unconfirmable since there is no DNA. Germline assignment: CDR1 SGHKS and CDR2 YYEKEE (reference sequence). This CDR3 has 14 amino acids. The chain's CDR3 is CASSTDRGRGEQFF.

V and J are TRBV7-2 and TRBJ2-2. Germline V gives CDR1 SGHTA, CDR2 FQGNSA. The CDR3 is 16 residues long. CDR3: CASSLNGLANTGELFF.

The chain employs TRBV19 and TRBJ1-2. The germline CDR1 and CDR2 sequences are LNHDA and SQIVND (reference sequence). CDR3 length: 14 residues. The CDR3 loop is CASSVGSNIYGYTF.

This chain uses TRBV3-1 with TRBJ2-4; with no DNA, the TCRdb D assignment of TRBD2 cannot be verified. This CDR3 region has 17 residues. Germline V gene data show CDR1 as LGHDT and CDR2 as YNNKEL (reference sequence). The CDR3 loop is CASSPRTSGLRGDIQYF.

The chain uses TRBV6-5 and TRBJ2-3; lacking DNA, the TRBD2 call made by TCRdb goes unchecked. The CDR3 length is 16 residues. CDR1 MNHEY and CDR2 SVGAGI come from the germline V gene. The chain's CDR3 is CASSYLSGEVTDTQYF.

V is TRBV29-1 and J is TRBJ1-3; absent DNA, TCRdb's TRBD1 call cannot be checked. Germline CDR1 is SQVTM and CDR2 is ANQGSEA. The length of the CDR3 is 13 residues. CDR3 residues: CSVDGGSGNTIYF.

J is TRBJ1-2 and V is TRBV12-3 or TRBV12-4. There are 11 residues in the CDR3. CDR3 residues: CSSSFSYGYTF.

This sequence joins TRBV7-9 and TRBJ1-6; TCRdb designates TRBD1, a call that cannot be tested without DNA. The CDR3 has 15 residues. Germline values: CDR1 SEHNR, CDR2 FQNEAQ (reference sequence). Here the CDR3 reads CASSPGGENNSPLHF.

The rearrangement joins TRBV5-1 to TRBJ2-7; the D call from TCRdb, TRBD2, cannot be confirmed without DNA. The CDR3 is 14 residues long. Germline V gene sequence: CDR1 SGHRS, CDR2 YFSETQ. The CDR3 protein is CASRPLAGNGEQYF.

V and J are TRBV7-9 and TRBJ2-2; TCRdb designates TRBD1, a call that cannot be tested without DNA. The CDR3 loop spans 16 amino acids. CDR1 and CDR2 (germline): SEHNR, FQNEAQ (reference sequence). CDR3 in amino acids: CASSFPGHLNTGELFF.

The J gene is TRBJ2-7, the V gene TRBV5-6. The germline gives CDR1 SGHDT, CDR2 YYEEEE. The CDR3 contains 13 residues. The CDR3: CASSRRDSYEQYF.

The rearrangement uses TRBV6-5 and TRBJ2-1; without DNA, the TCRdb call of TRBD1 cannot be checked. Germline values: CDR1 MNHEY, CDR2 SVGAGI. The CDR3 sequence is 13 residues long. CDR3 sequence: CASSYTGNNEQFF.

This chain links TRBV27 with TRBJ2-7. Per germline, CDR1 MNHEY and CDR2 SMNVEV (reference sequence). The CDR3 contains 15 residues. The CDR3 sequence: CASSIRDAAYYEQYF.

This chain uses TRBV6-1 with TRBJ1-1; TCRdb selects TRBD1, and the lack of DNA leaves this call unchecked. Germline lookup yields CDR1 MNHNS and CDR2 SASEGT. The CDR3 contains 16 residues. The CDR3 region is CASSEALGAADTEAFF.

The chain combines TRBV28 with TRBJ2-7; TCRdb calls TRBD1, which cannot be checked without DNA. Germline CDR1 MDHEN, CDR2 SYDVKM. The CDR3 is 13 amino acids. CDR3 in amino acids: CASESQVSYEQYF.

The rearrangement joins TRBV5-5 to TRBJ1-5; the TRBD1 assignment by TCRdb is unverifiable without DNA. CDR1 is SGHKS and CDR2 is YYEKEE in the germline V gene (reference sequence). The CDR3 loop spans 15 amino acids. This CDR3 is CASSSPGDGNQPQHF.

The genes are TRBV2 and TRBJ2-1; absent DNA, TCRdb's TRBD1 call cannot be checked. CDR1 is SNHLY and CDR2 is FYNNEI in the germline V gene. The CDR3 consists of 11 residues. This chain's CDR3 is CASPGAEEQFF.

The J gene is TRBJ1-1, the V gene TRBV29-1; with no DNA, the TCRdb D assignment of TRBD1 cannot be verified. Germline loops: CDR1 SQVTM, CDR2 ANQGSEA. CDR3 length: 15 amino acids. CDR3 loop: CSVESTGALNTEAFF.

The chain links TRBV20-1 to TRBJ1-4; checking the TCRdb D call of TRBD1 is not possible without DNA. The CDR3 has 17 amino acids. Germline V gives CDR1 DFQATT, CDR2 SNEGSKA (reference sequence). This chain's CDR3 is CSARRLAGLGTNEKLFF.

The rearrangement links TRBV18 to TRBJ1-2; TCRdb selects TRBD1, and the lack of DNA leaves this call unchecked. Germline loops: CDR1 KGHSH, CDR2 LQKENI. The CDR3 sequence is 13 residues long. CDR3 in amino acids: CASSPGADYGYTF.

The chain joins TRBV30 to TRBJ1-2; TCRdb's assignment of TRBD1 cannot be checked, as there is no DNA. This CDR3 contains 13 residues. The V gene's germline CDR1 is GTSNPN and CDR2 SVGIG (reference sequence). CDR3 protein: CAWSEGTGYGYTF. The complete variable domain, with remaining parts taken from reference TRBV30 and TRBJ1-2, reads SQTIHQWPATLVQPVGSPLSLECTVEGTSNPNLYWYRQAAGRGLQLLFYSVGIGQISSEVPQNLSASRPQDRQFILSSKKLLLSDSGFYLCAWSEGTGYGYTFGSGTRLTVV.

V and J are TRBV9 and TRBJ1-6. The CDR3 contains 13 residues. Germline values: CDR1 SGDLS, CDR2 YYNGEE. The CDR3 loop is CASSVDYNSPLHF. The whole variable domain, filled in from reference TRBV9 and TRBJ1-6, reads DSGVTQTPKHLITATGQRVTLRCSPRSGDLSVYWYQQSLDQGLQFLIQYYNGEERAKGNILERFSAQQFPDLHSELNLSSLELGDSALYFCASSVDYNSPLHFGNGTRLTVT.

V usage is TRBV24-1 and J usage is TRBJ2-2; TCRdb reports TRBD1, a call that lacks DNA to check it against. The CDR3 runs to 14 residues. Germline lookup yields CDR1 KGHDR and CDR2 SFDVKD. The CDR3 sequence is CATSETGYTGELFF.

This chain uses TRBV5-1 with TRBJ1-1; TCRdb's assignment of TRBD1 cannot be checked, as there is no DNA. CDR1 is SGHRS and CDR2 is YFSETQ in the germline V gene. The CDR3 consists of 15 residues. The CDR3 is CASSLYPGTYTEAFF.

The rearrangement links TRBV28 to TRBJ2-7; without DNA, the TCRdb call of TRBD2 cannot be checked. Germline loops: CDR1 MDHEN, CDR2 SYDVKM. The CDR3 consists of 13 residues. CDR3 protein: CASSPPRAYEQYF.

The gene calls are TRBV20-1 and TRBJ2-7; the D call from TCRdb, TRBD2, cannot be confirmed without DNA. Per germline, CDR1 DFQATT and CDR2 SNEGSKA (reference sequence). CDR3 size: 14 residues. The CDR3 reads CSASGTTNSYEQYF.